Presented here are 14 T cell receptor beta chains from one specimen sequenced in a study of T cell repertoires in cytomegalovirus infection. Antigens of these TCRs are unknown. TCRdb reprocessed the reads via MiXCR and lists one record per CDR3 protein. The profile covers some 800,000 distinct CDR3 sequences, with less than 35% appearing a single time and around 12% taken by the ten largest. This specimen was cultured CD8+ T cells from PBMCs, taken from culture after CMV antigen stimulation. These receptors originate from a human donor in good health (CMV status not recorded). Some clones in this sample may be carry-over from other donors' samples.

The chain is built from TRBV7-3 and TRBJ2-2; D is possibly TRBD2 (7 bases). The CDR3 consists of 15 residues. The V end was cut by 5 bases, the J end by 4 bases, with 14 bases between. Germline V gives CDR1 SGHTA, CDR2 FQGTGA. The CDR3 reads CASSPIGGPTGELFF. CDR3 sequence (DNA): TGTGCCAGCAGCCCCATCGGGGGGCCCACCGGGGAGCTGTTTTTT.

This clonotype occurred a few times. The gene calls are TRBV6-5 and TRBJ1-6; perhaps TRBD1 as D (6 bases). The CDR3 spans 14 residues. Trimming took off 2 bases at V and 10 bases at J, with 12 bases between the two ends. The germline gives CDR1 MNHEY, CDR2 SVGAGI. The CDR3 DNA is TGTGCCAGCAGTTACGAAGGGGGGGGATCACCCCTCCACTTT. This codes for CASSYEGGGSPLHF.

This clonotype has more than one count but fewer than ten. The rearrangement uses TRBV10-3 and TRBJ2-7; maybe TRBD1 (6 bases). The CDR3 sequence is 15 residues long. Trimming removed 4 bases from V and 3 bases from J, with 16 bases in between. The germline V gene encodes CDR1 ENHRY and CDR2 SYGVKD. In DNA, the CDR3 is TGTGCCATCAGTGGCGGCACAGGGCTCAACTACGAGCAGTACTTC. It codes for CAISGGTGLNYEQYF.

CDR3 sequence reads: CASSENGSNTEAFF. CDR3 nucleotides: TGTGCCAGCAGTGAGAATGGTTCGAACACTGAAGCTTTCTTT. The chain links TRBV6-1 to TRBJ1-1; no reliable D call. Germline values: CDR1 MNHNS, CDR2 SASEGT. The CDR3 length is 14 residues. V was pared by 3 bases and J by 1 base, with 9 bases between.

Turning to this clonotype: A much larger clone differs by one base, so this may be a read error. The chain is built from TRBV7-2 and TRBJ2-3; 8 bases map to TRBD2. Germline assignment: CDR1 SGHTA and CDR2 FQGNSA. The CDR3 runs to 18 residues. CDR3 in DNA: TGTGCCCGCAGCTTAGCGCCCTTACGGGGGGGGGCCACGGATACGCAGTATTTT. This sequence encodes CARSLAPLRGGATDTQYF.

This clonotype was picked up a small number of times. The CDR3 bases are TGTGCCAGCAGTTCTCCCCGGACAGGGACCTATGGCTACACCTTC. Its translation: CASSSPRTGTYGYTF. V and J are TRBV27 and TRBJ1-2; TRBD1 matches 8 bases. From germline, CDR1 is MNHEY and CDR2 SMNVEV (reference sequence). After removal of 4 bases from V and 4 bases from J, the junction contained 8 bases not matched to a gene. The CDR3 consists of 15 residues.

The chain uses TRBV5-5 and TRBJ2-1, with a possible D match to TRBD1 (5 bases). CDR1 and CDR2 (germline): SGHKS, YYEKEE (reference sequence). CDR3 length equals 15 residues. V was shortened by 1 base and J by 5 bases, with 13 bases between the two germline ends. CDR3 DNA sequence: TGTGCCAGCAGCTTGTGGTTAGGGGCGGACAATGAGCAGTTCTTC. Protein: CASSLWLGADNEQFF.

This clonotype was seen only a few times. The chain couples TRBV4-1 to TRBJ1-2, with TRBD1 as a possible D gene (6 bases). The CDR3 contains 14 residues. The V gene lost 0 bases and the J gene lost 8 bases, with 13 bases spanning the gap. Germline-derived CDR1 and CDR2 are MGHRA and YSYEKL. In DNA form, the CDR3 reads TGCGCCAGCAGCCAAGATCCACGACAGGAGGGCTACACCTTC. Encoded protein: CASSQDPRQEGYTF.

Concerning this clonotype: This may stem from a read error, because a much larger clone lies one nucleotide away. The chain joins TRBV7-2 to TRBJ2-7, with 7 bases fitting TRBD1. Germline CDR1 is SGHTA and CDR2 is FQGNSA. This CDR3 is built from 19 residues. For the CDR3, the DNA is TGTGCCAGCAGCTATCCCGGGACAGAAGCCTTCAACAACTCCTACAAGCAGTACTTC. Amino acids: CASSYPGTEAFNNSYKQYF.

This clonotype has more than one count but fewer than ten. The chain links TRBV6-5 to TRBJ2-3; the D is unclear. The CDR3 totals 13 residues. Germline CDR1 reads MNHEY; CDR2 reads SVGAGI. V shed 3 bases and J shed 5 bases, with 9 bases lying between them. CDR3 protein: CASSYPMGDTQYF. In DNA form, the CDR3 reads TGTGCCAGCAGTTATCCAATGGGAGATACGCAGTATTTT.

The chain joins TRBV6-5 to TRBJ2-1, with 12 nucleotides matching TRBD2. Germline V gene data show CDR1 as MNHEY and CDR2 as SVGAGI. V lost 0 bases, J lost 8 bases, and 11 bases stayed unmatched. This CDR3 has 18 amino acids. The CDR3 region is CASSYSPALAGGLHEQFF. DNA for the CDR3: TGTGCCAGCAGTTACTCACCGGCTCTAGCGGGGGGGCTACATGAGCAGTTCTTC.

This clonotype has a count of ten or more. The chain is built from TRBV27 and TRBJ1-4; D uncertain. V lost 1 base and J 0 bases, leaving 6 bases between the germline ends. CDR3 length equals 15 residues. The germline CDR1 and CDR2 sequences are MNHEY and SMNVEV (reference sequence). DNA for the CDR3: TGTGCCAGCAGTTTATATGGCCCAACTAATGAAAAACTGTTTTTT. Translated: CASSLYGPTNEKLFF.

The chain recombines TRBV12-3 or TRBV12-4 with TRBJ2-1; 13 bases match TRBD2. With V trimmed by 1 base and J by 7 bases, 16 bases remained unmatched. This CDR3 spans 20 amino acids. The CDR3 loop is CASSLGSPTSGGFPRNEQFF. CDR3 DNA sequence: TGTGCCAGCAGTTTAGGATCCCCGACTAGCGGGGGGTTCCCTAGGAATGAGCAGTTCTTC.

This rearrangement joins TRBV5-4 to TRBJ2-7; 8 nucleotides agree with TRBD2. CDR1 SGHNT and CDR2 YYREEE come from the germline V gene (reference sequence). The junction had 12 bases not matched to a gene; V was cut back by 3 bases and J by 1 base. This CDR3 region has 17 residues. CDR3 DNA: TGTGCCAGCAGCTACGATGTAGCGGGGCACTCGTCCTACGAGCAGTACTTC. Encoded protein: CASSYDVAGHSSYEQYF.